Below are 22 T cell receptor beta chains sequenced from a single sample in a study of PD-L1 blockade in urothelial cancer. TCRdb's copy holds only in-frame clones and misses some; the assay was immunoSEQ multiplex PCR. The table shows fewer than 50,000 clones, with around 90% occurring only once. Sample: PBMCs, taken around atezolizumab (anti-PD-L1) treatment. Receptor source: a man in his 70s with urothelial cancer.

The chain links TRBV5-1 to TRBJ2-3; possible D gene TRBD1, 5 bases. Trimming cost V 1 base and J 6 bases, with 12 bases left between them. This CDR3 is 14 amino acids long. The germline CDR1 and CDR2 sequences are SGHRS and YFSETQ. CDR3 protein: CASSLSQGGDTQYF. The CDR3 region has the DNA TGCGCCAGCAGCTTGTCCCAGGGTGGGGATACGCAGTATTTT.

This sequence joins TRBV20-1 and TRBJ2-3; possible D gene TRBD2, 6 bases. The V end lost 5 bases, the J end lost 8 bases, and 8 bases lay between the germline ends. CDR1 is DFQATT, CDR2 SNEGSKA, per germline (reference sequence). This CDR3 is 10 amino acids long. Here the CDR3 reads CSAEEGTQYF. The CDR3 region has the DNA TGCAGTGCTGAGGAGGGTACGCAGTATTTT.

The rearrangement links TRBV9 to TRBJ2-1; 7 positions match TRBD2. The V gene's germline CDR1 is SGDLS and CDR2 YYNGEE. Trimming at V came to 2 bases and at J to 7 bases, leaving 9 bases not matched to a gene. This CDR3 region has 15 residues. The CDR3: CASSVGAGVPNEQFF. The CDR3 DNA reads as TGTGCCAGCAGCGTTGGGGCGGGGGTACCTAATGAGCAGTTCTTC.

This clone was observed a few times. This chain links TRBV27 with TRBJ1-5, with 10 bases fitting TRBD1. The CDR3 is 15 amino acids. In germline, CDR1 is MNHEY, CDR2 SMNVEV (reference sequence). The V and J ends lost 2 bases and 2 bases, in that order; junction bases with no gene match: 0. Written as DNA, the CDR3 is TGTGCCAGCAGTTTAGGACAGGGGGGCAATCAGCCCCAGCATTTT. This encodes CASSLGQGGNQPQHF.

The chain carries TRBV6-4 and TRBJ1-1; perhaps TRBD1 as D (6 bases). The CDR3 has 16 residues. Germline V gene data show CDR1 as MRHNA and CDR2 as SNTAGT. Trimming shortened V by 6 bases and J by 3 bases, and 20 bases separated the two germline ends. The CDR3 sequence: CASRSVGGRGDTEAFF. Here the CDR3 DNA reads TGTGCCAGCAGGAGCGTCGGGGGGCGAGGAGACACTGAAGCTTTCTTT.

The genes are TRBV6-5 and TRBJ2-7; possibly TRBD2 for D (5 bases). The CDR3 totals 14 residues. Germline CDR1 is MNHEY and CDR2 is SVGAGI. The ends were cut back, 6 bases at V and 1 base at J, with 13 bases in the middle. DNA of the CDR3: TGTGCCAGCAGAAACCTCGGGGTTTCCTACGAGCAGTACTTC. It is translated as CASRNLGVSYEQYF.

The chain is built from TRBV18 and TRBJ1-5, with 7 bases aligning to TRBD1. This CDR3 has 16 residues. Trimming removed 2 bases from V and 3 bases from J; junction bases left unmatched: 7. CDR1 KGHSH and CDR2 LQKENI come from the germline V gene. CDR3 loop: CASSPFPGTANQPQHF. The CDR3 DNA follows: TGTGCCAGCTCACCATTCCCCGGGACAGCCAATCAGCCCCAGCATTTT.

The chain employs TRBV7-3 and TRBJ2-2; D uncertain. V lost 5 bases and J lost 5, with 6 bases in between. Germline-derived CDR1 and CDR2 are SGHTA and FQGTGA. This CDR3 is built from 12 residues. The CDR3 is CASSPNTGELFF. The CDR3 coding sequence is TGTGCCAGCAGCCCCAATACCGGGGAGCTGTTTTTT.

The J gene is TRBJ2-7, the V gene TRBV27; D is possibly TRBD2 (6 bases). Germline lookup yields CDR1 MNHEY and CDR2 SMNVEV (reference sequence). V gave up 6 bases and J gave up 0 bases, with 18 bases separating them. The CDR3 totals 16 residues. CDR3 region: CASSRDGRPRSYEQYF. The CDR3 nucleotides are TGTGCCAGCAGCAGAGACGGGAGACCCCGCTCCTACGAGCAGTACTTC.

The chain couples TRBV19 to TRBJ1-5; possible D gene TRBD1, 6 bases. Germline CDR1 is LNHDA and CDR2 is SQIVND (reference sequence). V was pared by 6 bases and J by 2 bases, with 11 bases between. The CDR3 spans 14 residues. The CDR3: CASRETGRNQPQHF. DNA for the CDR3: TGTGCCAGTAGGGAGACAGGACGCAATCAGCCCCAGCATTTT.

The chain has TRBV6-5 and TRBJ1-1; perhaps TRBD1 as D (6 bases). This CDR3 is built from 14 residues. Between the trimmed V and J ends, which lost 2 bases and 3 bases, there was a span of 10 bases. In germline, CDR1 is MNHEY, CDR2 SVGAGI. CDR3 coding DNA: TGTGCCAGCAGTTACAGGGGGACGGACACTGAAGCTTTCTTT. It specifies CASSYRGTDTEAFF.

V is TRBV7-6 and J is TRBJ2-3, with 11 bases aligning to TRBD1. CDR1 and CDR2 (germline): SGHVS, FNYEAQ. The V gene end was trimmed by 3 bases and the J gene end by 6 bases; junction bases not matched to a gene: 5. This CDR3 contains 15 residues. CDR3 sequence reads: CASSFGTGGGDTQYF. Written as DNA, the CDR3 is TGTGCCAGCAGCTTTGGGACAGGGGGTGGGGATACGCAGTATTTT.

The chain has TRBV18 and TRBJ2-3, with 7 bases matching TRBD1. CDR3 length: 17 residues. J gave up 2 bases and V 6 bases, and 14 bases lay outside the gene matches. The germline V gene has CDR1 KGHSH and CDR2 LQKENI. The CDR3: CASSPTTPGQYTDTQYF. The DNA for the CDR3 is TGTGCCAGCTCCCCCACTACCCCGGGACAGTACACAGATACGCAGTATTTT.

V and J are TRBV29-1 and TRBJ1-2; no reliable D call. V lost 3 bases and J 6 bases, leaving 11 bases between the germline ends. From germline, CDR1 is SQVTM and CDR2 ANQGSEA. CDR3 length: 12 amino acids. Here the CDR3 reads CSVERGSDGYTF. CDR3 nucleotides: TGCAGCGTTGAGCGGGGTTCAGATGGCTACACCTTC. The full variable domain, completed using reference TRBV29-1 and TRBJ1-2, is SAVISQKPSRDICQRGTSLTIQCQVDSQVTMMFWYRQQPGQSLTLIATANQGSEATYESGFVIDKFPISRPNLTFSTLTVSNMSPEDSSIYLCSVERGSDGYTFGSGTRLTVV.

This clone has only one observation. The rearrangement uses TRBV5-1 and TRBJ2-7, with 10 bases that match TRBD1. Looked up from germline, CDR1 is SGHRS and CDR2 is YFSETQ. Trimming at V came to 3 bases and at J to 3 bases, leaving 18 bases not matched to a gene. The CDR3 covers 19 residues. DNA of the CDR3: TGCGCCAGCAGCTCGACTGACAGGGGGCTAGGCGGGAGCGGCTACGAGCAGTACTTC. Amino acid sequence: CASSSTDRGLGGSGYEQYF.

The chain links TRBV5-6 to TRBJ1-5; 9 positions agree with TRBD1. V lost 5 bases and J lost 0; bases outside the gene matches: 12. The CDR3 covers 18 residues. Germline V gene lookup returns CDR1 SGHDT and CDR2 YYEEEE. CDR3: CASSYQQGARYSNQPQHF. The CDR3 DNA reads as TGTGCCAGCAGTTATCAACAGGGGGCCCGATATAGCAATCAGCCCCAGCATTTT.

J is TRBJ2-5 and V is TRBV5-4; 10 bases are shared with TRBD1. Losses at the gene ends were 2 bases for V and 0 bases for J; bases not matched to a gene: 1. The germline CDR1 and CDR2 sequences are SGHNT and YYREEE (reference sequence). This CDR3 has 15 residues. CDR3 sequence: CASSLGTGDQETQYF. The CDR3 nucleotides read TGTGCCAGCAGCTTAGGGACAGGGGACCAAGAGACCCAGTACTTC.

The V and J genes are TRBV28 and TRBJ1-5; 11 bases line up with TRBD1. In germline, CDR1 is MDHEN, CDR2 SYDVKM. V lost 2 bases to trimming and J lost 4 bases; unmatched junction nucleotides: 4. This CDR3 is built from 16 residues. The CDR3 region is CASSLGQGAGNQPQHF. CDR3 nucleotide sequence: TGTGCCAGCAGTTTAGGACAGGGGGCAGGGAATCAGCCCCAGCATTTT.

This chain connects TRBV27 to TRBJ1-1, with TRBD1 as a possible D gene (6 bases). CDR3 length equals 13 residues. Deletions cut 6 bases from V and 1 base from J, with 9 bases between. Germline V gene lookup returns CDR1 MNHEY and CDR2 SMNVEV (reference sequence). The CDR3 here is CASRGQTNTEAFF. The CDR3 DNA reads TGTGCCAGCAGAGGACAGACGAACACTGAAGCTTTCTTT.

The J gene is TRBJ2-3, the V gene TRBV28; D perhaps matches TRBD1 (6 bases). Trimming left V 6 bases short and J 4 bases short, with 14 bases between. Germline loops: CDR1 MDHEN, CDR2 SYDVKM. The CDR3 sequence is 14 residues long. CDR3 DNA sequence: TGTGCCAGCAGATCGGACAGACCCCCAGATACGCAGTATTTT. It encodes CASRSDRPPDTQYF.

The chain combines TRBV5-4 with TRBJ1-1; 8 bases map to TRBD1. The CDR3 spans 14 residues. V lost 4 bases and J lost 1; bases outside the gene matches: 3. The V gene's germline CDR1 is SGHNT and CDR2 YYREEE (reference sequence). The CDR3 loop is CASSRGQENTEAFF. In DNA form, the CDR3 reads TGTGCCAGCAGCCGGGGACAGGAGAACACTGAAGCTTTCTTT.

The CDR3 coding sequence is TGCGCCAGCAGCTTGAATGGCGGGAGTACCGAGCAGTACTTC. This encodes CASSLNGGSTEQYF. The J gene is TRBJ2-7, the V gene TRBV5-1, with TRBD2 identical over 7 bases. V was clipped by 1 base and J by 6 bases; unmatched bases: 7. CDR1 is SGHRS and CDR2 is YFSETQ in the germline V gene. This CDR3 has 14 residues.